Listed below are T cell receptor beta chains from one sample, sequenced in a study of cytomegalovirus exposure and HLA in healthy donors. Generated by immunoSEQ multiplex PCR, the TCRdb table keeps only in-frame clones and is missing some. The sample has some 180,000 clones; roughly four fifths are singletons. The source material was PBMCs. These receptors all come from a man aged 18 to 30 in good health and CMV-seronegative. The CDR3 runs from the conserved cysteine through the conserved F or W. The D gene is left open where the match is weak. Expanded clones are given a class, and other clones once, few, many or no size at all.

d_gene,abundance,j_gene,v_gene,CDR3nt,CDR3aa
TRBD2,once,TRBJ2-7,TRBV7-3,TGTGCCAGCAGCTTAACTGCCAGCGGGGGCTACGAGCAGTACTTC,CASSLTASGGYEQYF
TRBD2,NA,TRBJ2-1,TRBV11-3,TGTGCCAGCAGCCCAGCTCAGGGACTAGCGGGAGGGGGCTATGAGCAGTTCTTC,CASSPAQGLAGGGYEQFF
TRBD2,NA,TRBJ2-5,TRBV19,TGTGCCAGTAGTATCTCAGCGGGGGTCCAAGAGACCCAGTACTTC,CASSISAGVQETQYF
TRBD1,NA,TRBJ2-5,TRBV20-1,TGCAGCGGGGACAGGGGGGAGACCCAGTACTTC,CSGDRGETQYF
TRBD1,NA,TRBJ2-1,TRBV6-5,TGTGCCACCGCCCCTGGGGACAGGCGTTACAATGAGCAGTTCTTC,CATAPGDRRYNEQFF
TRBD1,few,TRBJ2-5,TRBV7-8,TGTGCCAGCAGCTTAGTGTCCAGACAGGGGGGGGAGACCCAGTACTTC,CASSLVSRQGGETQYF
TRBD1,NA,TRBJ2-7,TRBV19,TGTGCCAGTAGTACCCCAGGACAGGGCTACGAGCAGTACTTC,CASSTPGQGYEQYF
TRBD2,NA,TRBJ2-5,TRBV10-3,TGTGCCATCAGTGCGGGGGGGGAGACCCAGTACTTC,CAISAGGETQYF
NA,NA,TRBJ2-3,TRBV6-1,TGTGCCAGCAAGGAGCGTAGCACAGATACGCAGTATTTT,CASKERSTDTQYF
NA,few,TRBJ2-1,TRBV4-2,TGTGCCAGCAGCCACACCACAGGGAATCCAGGTGAGCAGTTCTTC,CASSHTTGNPGEQFF
TRBD1,NA,TRBJ1-1,TRBV13,TGTGCCAGCAGCTCCCAGACAGGGGGCCTCGACGGAGCTTTCTTT,CASSSQTGGLDGAFF
TRBD2,NA,TRBJ2-1,TRBV7-7,TGTGCTAGCAGCTCGGGGGGGGACAATGAGCAGTTCTTC,CASSSGGDNEQFF
TRBD1,NA,TRBJ1-2,TRBV5-1,TGCGCCAGCAGCTTACAGGGGCCCCGATTATCAAACTATGGCTACACCTTC,CASSLQGPRLSNYGYTF
TRBD1,few,TRBJ1-2,TRBV20-1,TGCAGTGCCTTCGGACAGGCCTACACCTTC,CSAFGQAYTF
NA,once,TRBJ1-5,TRBV15,TGTGCCACCGGTCTCGGGACTTCGAATCAGCCCCAGCATTTT,CATGLGTSNQPQHF
NA,NA,TRBJ2-5,TRBV7-9,TGTTCCAGCAGCTTATCTGTCAGGGGCCAAGAGACCCAGTACTTC,CSSSLSVRGQETQYF
NA,NA,TRBJ1-2,TRBV7-9,TGTGCCAGCAGCTTAGCGAGGGGCGGGCTCCGGGAGGCCTATGGCTACACCTTC,CASSLARGGLREAYGYTF
TRBD1,NA,TRBJ2-7,TRBV2,TGTGCCAGCAGGCACAGGGGCCAATACGAGCAGTACTTC,CASRHRGQYEQYF
NA,NA,TRBJ1-2,TRBV2,TGTGCCACTTATGGCTACACCTTC,CATYGYTF
NA,NA,TRBJ2-7,TRBV11-2,TGTGCCAGCAGCCCTCCTGGCCTCGATACCTACGAGCAGTACTTC,CASSPPGLDTYEQYF
TRBD1,NA,TRBJ1-2,TRBV5-1,TGCGCCAGCAGCGGAAAATCGGGACAGACGGACGGCTACACCTTC,CASSGKSGQTDGYTF
TRBD1,once,TRBJ1-2,TRBV7-9,TGTGCCAGCAGCTCTTCATGGACAGGGGACGGTGGCTACACCTTC,CASSSSWTGDGGYTF
NA,NA,TRBJ2-5,TRBV14,TGTGCCAGCAGCCAAGGTCGTGAGCAGGAGGGGCAAGAGACCCAGTACTTC,CASSQGREQEGQETQYF
TRBD1,NA,TRBJ1-2,TRBV28,TGTGCCAGCAGTTTATATCCGACAGGGGGTGAGGTGGATGGCTACACCTTC,CASSLYPTGGEVDGYTF
NA,NA,TRBJ1-1,TRBV28,TGTGCCAGCAGCTGGGCCGGGGGAGCTTTCTTT,CASSWAGGAFF
NA,once,TRBJ2-1,TRBV5-1,TGCGCCAGCAGCTTGTCAGGCCCAGCGGGCTACAATGAGCAGTTCTTC,CASSLSGPAGYNEQFF
TRBD1,NA,TRBJ1-3,TRBV28,TGTGCCAGCAGTGGGCAGGGGGCATTTGGAAACACCATATATTTT,CASSGQGAFGNTIYF
NA,NA,TRBJ2-3,TRBV9,TGTGCCAGCAGCTACGGGGAGGGGGGGGGCACAGATACGCAGTATTTT,CASSYGEGGGTDTQYF
NA,NA,TRBJ2-1,TRBV28,TGTGCCAGCAGCACGGGGTCCCACAATGAGCAGTTCTTC,CASSTGSHNEQFF